Following are 32 T cell receptor beta chains from one sample sequenced in a study of beta chain features in type 1 diabetes. Sequencing targeted expressed TCRB transcripts, as all isolated RNA had been reverse transcribed. Data came from immunoSEQ multiplex PCR; TCRdb stores just in-frame clones and leaves some out. The repertoire has some 240,000 clones, 16% of them found once; the top ten carry about 0.092%. Their cognate antigens are unknown. Notes on the study in general: In every one of the four CD4+ subsets, TCRB CDR3s were moderately but significantly shorter in Type 1 diabetes patients.

The sequencing input was naive CD4+ T cells from blood. Receptor source: a man younger than 45 with type 1 diabetes.

The gene calls are TRBV7-3 and TRBJ2-5; TRBD2 matches 9 bases. The germline V gene has CDR1 SGHTA and CDR2 FQGTGA. This CDR3 comprises 14 residues. Germline trimming cut 5 bases from V and 2 bases from J; bases unmatched to any gene: 3. The CDR3 DNA reads TGTGCCAGCAGCCCGAGCGGGGGGCAAGAGACCCAGTACTTC. Amino acid sequence: CASSPSGGQETQYF.

The chain recombines TRBV6-6 with TRBJ2-7; maybe TRBD2 (5 bases). The germline CDR1 and CDR2 sequences are MNHNY and SVGAGI (reference sequence). CDR3 length: 13 residues. V lost 6 bases, J lost 1 base, and 10 bases lay in between. Written as DNA, the CDR3 is TGTGCCAGCAGCCACGGGAAGTCCTACGAGCAGTACTTC. Residues: CASSHGKSYEQYF.

This clone showed up just a few times. The J gene is TRBJ2-5, the V gene TRBV21-1; the table calls TRBD1, which could not be checked here. TRBV21-1 is classified as a pseudogene. CDR3 length: 14 amino acids. The CDR3 here is CASACGRGQETQYF. The CDR3 nucleotides are TGTGCCAGCGCCTGCGGCAGGGGACAAGAGACCCAGTACTTC.

In its sample, this clone was seen a few times. This CDR3 is also generated by other DNA sequences in the sample. This chain links TRBV7-2 with TRBJ2-1, with 10 bases fitting TRBD2. CDR1 is SGHTA, CDR2 FQGNSA, per germline. J lost 0 bases, V lost 6 bases, and 2 bases had no gene match. This CDR3 contains 15 residues. The CDR3 coding sequence is TGTGCCAGCAGTCCTAGCGGGAGCTCCTACAATGAGCAGTTCTTC. Residues: CASSPSGSSYNEQFF. Drawing the rest from reference TRBV7-2 and TRBJ2-1, the complete variable domain is GAGVSQSPSNKVTEKGKDVELRCDPISGHTALYWYRQSLGQGLEFLIYFQGNSAPDKSGLPSDRFSAERTGGSVSTLTIQRTQQEDSAVYLCASSPSGSSYNEQFFGPGTRLTVL.

The rearrangement uses TRBV19 and TRBJ2-5; 10 positions match TRBD2. The germline CDR1 and CDR2 sequences are LNHDA and SQIVND (reference sequence). This CDR3 comprises 15 residues. V lost 7 bases, J lost 3 bases, and 8 bases stayed unmatched. This CDR3 is CASNPSGRGEETQYF. CDR3 nucleotide sequence: TGTGCCAGTAACCCTAGCGGGAGAGGGGAAGAGACCCAGTACTTC.

The chain is built from TRBV4-1 and TRBJ2-5; D tentatively reads TRBD1 or TRBD2 (5 bases each). Germline values: CDR1 MGHRA, CDR2 YSYEKL. The CDR3 contains 15 residues. The germline V and J ends were trimmed by 3 bases and 3 bases, with 14 bases remaining between them. DNA for the CDR3: TGCGCCAGCAGCCAGGGGCGCGGGCAGGAAGAGACCCAGTACTTC. It specifies CASSQGRGQEETQYF.

The chain links TRBV28 to TRBJ2-7; D unclear. V was trimmed by 6 bases and J by 6 bases, leaving 9 bases between them. The CDR3 spans 11 residues. Germline lookup yields CDR1 MDHEN and CDR2 SYDVKM. This CDR3 is CASRSWGEQYF. The CDR3, as DNA: TGTGCCAGCAGATCCTGGGGCGAGCAGTACTTC.

This clone was counted a few times. CDR3: CASSLGQGNNEQFF. As DNA, the CDR3 is TGCGCCAGCAGCTTGGGACAAGGCAACAATGAGCAGTTCTTC. The V and J genes are TRBV5-1 and TRBJ2-1; no clear D. CDR3 size: 14 residues. With 0 bases removed from V and 5 bases from J, the gap between germline ends came to 9 bases. CDR1 and CDR2 from the germline V gene are SGHRS and YFSETQ.

The V gene is TRBV9, the J gene TRBJ1-2; D remains ambiguous. The CDR3 spans 12 residues. Trimming pared 0 bases from V and 3 bases from J, leaving 3 bases between. The germline V gene has CDR1 SGDLS and CDR2 YYNGEE. In DNA, the CDR3 is TGTGCCAGCAGCGTAGGGGACTATGGCTACACCTTC. As protein: CASSVGDYGYTF.

This clone was observed a handful of times. The chain is built from TRBV7-2 and TRBJ2-3; no reliable D call. Deletions cut 3 bases from V and 5 bases from J, with 15 bases between. CDR1 is SGHTA, CDR2 FQGNSA, per germline. The CDR3 has 15 residues. The CDR3: CASSFAATGRDTQYF. The DNA of the CDR3 is TGTGCCAGCAGCTTCGCGGCAACTGGCCGAGATACGCAGTATTTT.

The chain joins TRBV7-2 to TRBJ2-7; tentative D call: TRBD2 (5 bases). The CDR3 sequence is 13 residues long. The V end was cut by 6 bases, the J end by 5 bases, with 14 bases between. CDR1 and CDR2 (germline): SGHTA, FQGNSA. In DNA, the CDR3 is TGTGCCAGCAGGAGCGGCCAGCTGAACGAGCAGTACTTC. Its protein product is CASRSGQLNEQYF.

The chain combines TRBV18 with TRBJ1-1, with D uncertain. Germline V gene data show CDR1 as KGHSH and CDR2 as LQKENI. The CDR3 is made up of 13 amino acids. Trimming left V 3 bases short and J 1 base short, with 6 bases between. This CDR3 is CASSPSQNTEAFF. In nucleotides, the CDR3 is TGTGCCAGCTCACCTTCACAGAACACTGAAGCTTTCTTT.

The chain uses TRBV5-1 and TRBJ2-1; TRBD1 might be the D (6 bases). Trimming stripped 6 bases from V and 7 bases from J, with 11 bases between. CDR3 size: 12 residues. Germline V gene lookup returns CDR1 SGHRS and CDR2 YFSETQ. The DNA for the CDR3 is TGCGCCAGCAACTCACAGGGTAATGAGCAGTTCTTC. Protein product: CASNSQGNEQFF.

The chain employs TRBV4-1 and TRBJ2-7; 8 bases fit TRBD1. This CDR3 contains 16 residues. The trim removed 4 bases at V and 2 bases at J, leaving 10 bases unmatched. Germline V CDR1 and CDR2: MGHRA, YSYEKL. The CDR3 DNA reads TGCGCCAGCAGCCGAGAAGGGACAGGAGCTGCCTACGAGCAGTACTTC. It yields the protein CASSREGTGAAYEQYF.

The V call is TRBV7-8, the J call TRBJ2-5, with TRBD1 as a possible D gene (5 bases). Trimming took 1 base from V and 4 from J, leaving 16 bases between them. CDR1 is SGHVS and CDR2 is FQNEAQ in the germline V gene. The CDR3 totals 16 residues. The DNA for the CDR3 is TGTGCCAGCAGCTTAGGAACCGAAGGAAGGGGAGAGACCCAGTACTTC. It encodes CASSLGTEGRGETQYF.

This clone occurred a few times. V usage is TRBV29-1 and J usage is TRBJ2-7, with D hard to call. There are 13 residues in the CDR3. The ends were cut back, 4 bases at V and 0 bases at J, with 10 bases in the middle. The germline gives CDR1 SQVTM, CDR2 ANQGSEA. CDR3 region: CSVAPVLSYEQYF. The CDR3 DNA follows: TGCAGCGTTGCTCCGGTACTCTCCTACGAGCAGTACTTC.

Only a few counts were recorded for this clone. In the same sample, other DNA sequences code for this CDR3. The chain links TRBV5-4 to TRBJ2-3; D possibly corresponds to TRBD1 (6 bases). CDR1 is SGHNT and CDR2 is YYREEE in the germline V gene (reference sequence). V lost 4 bases, J lost 1 base, and 10 bases lay in between. The CDR3 consists of 14 residues. DNA for the CDR3: TGTGCCAGCAGCCCTCGACAGGGCACAGATACGCAGTATTTT. This codes for CASSPRQGTDTQYF.

This clone appeared a few times. This chain joins TRBV15 and TRBJ2-4; 7 bases are shared with TRBD1. Germline loops: CDR1 LNHNV, CDR2 YYDKDF (reference sequence). The J segment lost 5 bases and the V segment lost 0 bases, leaving 4 bases of the junction unmatched. The CDR3 is 15 amino acids. The CDR3 protein is CATSRERGRQNIQYF. The DNA for the CDR3 is TGTGCCACCAGCAGAGAAAGGGGGCGTCAAAACATTCAGTACTTC.

This clone was seen a few times. The CDR3, as DNA: TGTGCCAGCAGCCCGGACAGGGGACTAGCGGGAGGAGATACGCAGTATTTT. Translating it yields CASSPDRGLAGGDTQYF. The rearrangement uses TRBV11-1 and TRBJ2-3, with 15 positions matching TRBD2. This CDR3 region has 17 residues. Trimming removed 5 bases from V and 5 bases from J; junction bases left unmatched: 8. Germline-derived CDR1 and CDR2 are SGHAT and FQDESV (reference sequence).

The chain recombines TRBV7-2 with TRBJ2-1, with TRBD2 matching 7 bases. Germline CDR1 reads SGHTA; CDR2 reads FQGNSA. The trim removed 3 bases at V and 5 bases at J, leaving 7 bases unmatched. This CDR3 contains 15 residues. CDR3 region: CASSFRSGLNNEQFF. In DNA form, the CDR3 reads TGTGCCAGCAGCTTTCGTAGCGGGTTGAACAATGAGCAGTTCTTC.

V usage is TRBV28 and J usage is TRBJ2-3, with D possibly being TRBD2 (5 bases). The CDR3 is made up of 16 amino acids. V was pared by 11 bases and J by 3 bases, with 24 bases between. The germline V gene encodes CDR1 MDHEN and CDR2 SYDVKM. In DNA, the CDR3 is TGTGCCTGCACAAGGGAAGATGAGGGTATTACAGATACGCAGTATTTT. It yields the protein CACTREDEGITDTQYF.

The rearrangement links TRBV13 to TRBJ2-1; D is unresolved. The germline V gene encodes CDR1 PRHDT and CDR2 FYEKMQ (reference sequence). CDR3 length: 16 residues. V was shortened by 2 bases and J by 0 bases, with 11 bases between the two germline ends. The chain's CDR3 is CASSLSTPSSYNEQFF. CDR3 sequence (DNA): TGTGCCAGCAGCTTATCGACCCCCAGCTCCTACAATGAGCAGTTCTTC.

The CDR3 loop reads CAWSDGQLNSYEQYF. DNA for the CDR3: TGTGCCTGGAGTGATGGGCAGCTTAATTCCTACGAGCAGTACTTC. The V gene is TRBV30, the J gene TRBJ2-7; D gene uncertain. Germline V CDR1 and CDR2: GTSNPN, SVGIG (reference sequence). This CDR3 region has 15 residues. Between the trimmed V and J ends, which lost 1 base and 1 base, there was a span of 14 bases.

This clone appeared a few times. The genes are TRBV7-2 and TRBJ2-4, with D possibly matching TRBD1 (6 bases). With 6 bases removed from V and 1 base from J, the gap between germline ends came to 10 bases. The CDR3 sequence is 14 residues long. Germline CDR1 SGHTA, CDR2 FQGNSA. This chain's CDR3 is CASSSGVAKNIQYF. Written as DNA, the CDR3 is TGTGCCAGCAGTTCAGGGGTTGCCAAAAACATTCAGTACTTC.

This clone was seen only a few times. A junction boundary mismatches the germline segment, possibly from a read error. V usage is TRBV9 and J usage is TRBJ2-5; the D gene is possibly TRBD1 (6 bases). The CDR3 is made up of 16 amino acids. Germline-derived CDR1 and CDR2 are SGDLS and YYNGEE. CDR3 DNA sequence: TGTGCCATCAGCGTAGCCTTGACAGGACTCCAAGAGACCCAGTACTTC. Protein sequence: CAISVALTGLQETQYF.

The V call is TRBV7-2, the J call TRBJ1-1; no clear D gene. CDR1 is SGHTA and CDR2 is FQGNSA in the germline V gene. V dropped 8 bases and J dropped 3 bases, with 19 bases sitting between them. The CDR3 runs to 15 residues. CDR3 nucleotides: TGTGCCAGCCTCCCACGGGCAGGTCGGTACACTGAAGCTTTCTTT. Translating it yields CASLPRAGRYTEAFF.

CDR3 sequence (DNA): TGTGCCAGCAGGGCAGGCTCCTACGAGCAGTACTTC. Encoded protein: CASRAGSYEQYF. The chain has TRBV2 and TRBJ2-7; D gene ambiguous. The germline V and J ends were trimmed by 6 bases and 0 bases, with 6 bases remaining between them. The CDR3 consists of 12 residues. CDR1 and CDR2 from the germline V gene are SNHLY and FYNNEI.

In this sample, this clone turned up a few times. The same CDR3 also results from other DNA sequences found in this sample. The chain links TRBV29-1 to TRBJ2-5; D call uncertain. Per the germline V gene, CDR1 is SQVTM and CDR2 is ANQGSEA. V lost 4 bases to trimming and J lost 2 bases, with 5 bases between them. This CDR3 comprises 11 residues. CDR3 amino acids: CSVAPQETQYF. DNA for the CDR3: TGCAGCGTTGCACCACAAGAGACCCAGTACTTC.

This chain connects TRBV27 to TRBJ1-4; tentatively, D is TRBD1 (6 bases). The CDR3 extends over 14 amino acids. V lost 4 bases to trimming and J lost 11 bases, with 17 bases between them. CDR1 MNHEY and CDR2 SMNVEV come from the germline V gene (reference sequence). The CDR3 sequence is CASSSYIQGGKLFF. DNA of the CDR3: TGTGCCAGCAGTTCTTACATACAGGGTGGGAAACTGTTTTTT. The entire variable domain, with the rest obtained from reference TRBV27 and TRBJ1-4, is as follows: EAQVTQNPRYLITVTGKKLTVTCSQNMNHEYMSWYRQDPGLGLRQIYYSMNVEVTDKGDVPEGYKVSRKEKRNFPLILESPSPNQTSLYFCASSSYIQGGKLFFGSGTQLSVL.

This clone was counted a few times. Within the sample, other DNA sequences also encode this same CDR3. The J gene is TRBJ2-7, the V gene TRBV29-1, with D maybe TRBD2 (6 bases). Germline values: CDR1 SQVTM, CDR2 ANQGSEA. The CDR3 sequence is 13 residues long. V lost 4 bases and J 0 bases, leaving 10 bases between the germline ends. The CDR3 bases are TGCAGCGTTGCGGGACTGCTCTCCTACGAGCAGTACTTC. This encodes CSVAGLLSYEQYF.

There are a few counts of this clone. The chain joins TRBV28 to TRBJ2-7; 11 nucleotides line up with TRBD1. The trim removed 6 bases at V and 6 bases at J, leaving 7 bases unmatched. The germline V gene has CDR1 MDHEN and CDR2 SYDVKM. The CDR3 is made up of 14 amino acids. This CDR3 is CASRGIGQGAEQYF. Here the CDR3 DNA reads TGTGCCAGCAGGGGGATCGGACAGGGGGCCGAGCAGTACTTC.

This clone was recorded a few times. The gene calls are TRBV28 and TRBJ1-1; the match to TRBD1 covers 10 bases. The germline V gene encodes CDR1 MDHEN and CDR2 SYDVKM. V was clipped by 10 bases and J by 1 base; unmatched bases: 12. This CDR3 has 16 amino acids. Here the CDR3 DNA reads TGTGCCACTCTCCCTGACAGGGGGCGTGGGAACACTGAAGCTTTCTTT. Translating it yields CATLPDRGRGNTEAFF.